These 7 T cell receptor beta chains share one sample of origin, sequenced in a study of human T cells and chemical hapten exposure. Via MiXCR, TCRdb re-called the 5' RACE reads, giving one row per CDR3 protein. The sample includes tens of thousands of distinct CDR3 sequences, more than 15% seen only once; the top ten take nearly 7%. Total RNA came from unfractionated whole blood. These receptors all stem from a female donor in good health.

This clonotype was recorded a few times. The chain carries TRBV7-2 and TRBJ2-3, with 10 positions matching TRBD1. The CDR3 totals 17 residues. Germline assignment: CDR1 SGHTA and CDR2 FQGNSA. After removal of 5 bases from V and 0 bases from J, the junction contained 8 bases not matched to a gene. The CDR3 sequence: CASSGRQGAASTDTQYF. CDR3 bases: TGTGCCAGCAGCGGCAGACAGGGGGCGGCTAGCACAGATACGCAGTATTTT.

The sample holds many counts of this clonotype. The CDR3 reads CASSPGIQYSPLHF. As DNA, the CDR3 is TGTGCCAGCTCACCTGGGATCCAGTATTCACCCCTCCACTTT. The genes are TRBV18 and TRBJ1-6; the D is unclear. The V gene lost 3 bases and the J gene lost 8 bases, with 11 bases spanning the gap. Germline CDR1 reads KGHSH; CDR2 reads LQKENI. This CDR3 comprises 14 residues.

This clonotype was counted a few times. This rearrangement joins TRBV6-6 to TRBJ1-5, with D tentatively TRBD1 (5 bases). Looked up from germline, CDR1 is MNHNY and CDR2 is SVGAGI (reference sequence). V shed 2 bases and J shed 10 bases, with 9 bases lying between them. This CDR3 has 12 residues. The CDR3 DNA reads as TGTGCCAGCAGTTACGGGGGAGGACCCCAGCATTTT. Translating gives CASSYGGGPQHF.

The chain combines TRBV28 with TRBJ2-1; D call uncertain. Per germline, CDR1 MDHEN and CDR2 SYDVKM. The CDR3 spans 15 residues. The germline V and J ends were trimmed by 1 base and 0 bases, with 7 bases remaining between them. CDR3 sequence (DNA): TGTGCCAGCAGTTTATTCGGACGCTCCTACAATGAGCAGTTCTTC. It yields the protein CASSLFGRSYNEQFF.

In this sample, this clonotype turned up a few times. The V call is TRBV28, the J call TRBJ1-5; possibly TRBD1 for D (5 bases). In germline, CDR1 is MDHEN, CDR2 SYDVKM. The V end lost 2 bases, the J end lost 8 bases, and 10 bases lay between the germline ends. The CDR3 length is 13 residues. The CDR3 loop is CASSLPGKEPQHF. CDR3 DNA sequence: TGTGCCAGCAGTTTACCAGGGAAGGAGCCCCAGCATTTT. Complete variable domain (other parts from reference TRBV28 and TRBJ1-5): DVKVTQSSRYLVKRTGEKVFLECVQDMDHENMFWYRQDPGLGLRLIYFSYDVKMKEKGDIPEGYSVSREKKERFSLILESASTNQTSMYLCASSLPGKEPQHFGDGTRLSIL.

This clonotype was seen more than once but under ten times. This rearrangement joins TRBV10-2 to TRBJ2-2; 7 nucleotides match TRBD1. CDR1 is WSHSY, CDR2 SAAADI, per germline. The CDR3 length is 14 residues. After removal of 6 bases from V and 3 bases from J, the junction contained 4 bases not matched to a gene. CDR3 sequence: CASSTGVDTGELFF. CDR3 bases: TGCGCCAGCAGCACAGGGGTAGACACCGGGGAGCTGTTTTTT.

This clonotype was seen ten or more times. The chain joins TRBV30 to TRBJ1-1; D unresolved. V lost 3 bases, J lost 2 bases, and 10 bases lay in between. The germline gives CDR1 GTSNPN, CDR2 SVGIG (reference sequence). The CDR3 has 13 residues. The CDR3 region has the DNA TGTGCCTGGAGGGAACACGAAAACACTGAAGCTTTCTTT. Translated: CAWREHENTEAFF.